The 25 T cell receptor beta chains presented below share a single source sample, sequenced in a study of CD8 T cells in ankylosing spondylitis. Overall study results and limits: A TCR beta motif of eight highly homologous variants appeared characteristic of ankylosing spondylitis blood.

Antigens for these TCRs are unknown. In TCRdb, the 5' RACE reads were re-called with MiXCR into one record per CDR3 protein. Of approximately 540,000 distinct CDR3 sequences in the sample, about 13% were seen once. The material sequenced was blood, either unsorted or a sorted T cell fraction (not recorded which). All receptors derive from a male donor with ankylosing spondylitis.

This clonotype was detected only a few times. The CDR3 DNA is TGTGCCAGCAGCTCCCTCTTGGACTGGAAGGATGAGCAGTTCTTC. It specifies CASSSLLDWKDEQFF. The rearrangement links TRBV7-9 to TRBJ2-1; D might be TRBD2 (5 bases). CDR1 and CDR2 (germline): SEHNR, FQNEAQ (reference sequence). Trimming stripped 4 bases from V and 8 bases from J, with 18 bases between. CDR3 length equals 15 residues.

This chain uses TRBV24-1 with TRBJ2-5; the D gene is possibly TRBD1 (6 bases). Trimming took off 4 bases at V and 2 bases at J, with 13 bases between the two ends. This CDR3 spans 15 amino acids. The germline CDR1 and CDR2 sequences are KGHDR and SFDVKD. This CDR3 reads CATSDRTGWQETQYF. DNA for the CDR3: TGTGCCACCAGTGACCGCACAGGGTGGCAAGAGACCCAGTACTTC.

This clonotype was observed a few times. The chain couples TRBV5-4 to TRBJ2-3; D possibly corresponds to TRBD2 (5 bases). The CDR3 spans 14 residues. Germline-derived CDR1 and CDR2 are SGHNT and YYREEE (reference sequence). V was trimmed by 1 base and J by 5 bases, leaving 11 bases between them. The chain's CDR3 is CASSLRSGRDTQYF. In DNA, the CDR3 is TGTGCCAGCAGCTTGAGGTCGGGGAGAGATACGCAGTATTTT.

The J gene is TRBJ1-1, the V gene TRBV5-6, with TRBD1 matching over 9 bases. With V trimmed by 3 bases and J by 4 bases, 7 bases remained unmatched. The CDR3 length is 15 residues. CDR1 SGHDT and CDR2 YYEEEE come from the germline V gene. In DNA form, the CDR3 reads TGTGCCAGCAGCTCGGACAGGGGCGATGCCACTGAAGCTTTCTTT. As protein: CASSSDRGDATEAFF.

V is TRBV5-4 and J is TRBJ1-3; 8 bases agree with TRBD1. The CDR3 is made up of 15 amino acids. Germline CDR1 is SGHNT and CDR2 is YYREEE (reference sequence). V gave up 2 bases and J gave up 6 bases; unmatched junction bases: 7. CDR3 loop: CASSFRQGKSNTIYF. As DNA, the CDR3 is TGTGCCAGCAGCTTCAGACAGGGGAAGTCAAACACCATATATTTT.

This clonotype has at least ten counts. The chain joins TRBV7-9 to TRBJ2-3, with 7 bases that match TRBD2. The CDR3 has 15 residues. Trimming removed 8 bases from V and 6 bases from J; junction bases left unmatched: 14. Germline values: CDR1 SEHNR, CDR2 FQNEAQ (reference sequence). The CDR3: CASGLLRLSGDTQYF. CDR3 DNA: TGTGCCAGCGGATTACTCCGACTTAGCGGGGATACGCAGTATTTT.

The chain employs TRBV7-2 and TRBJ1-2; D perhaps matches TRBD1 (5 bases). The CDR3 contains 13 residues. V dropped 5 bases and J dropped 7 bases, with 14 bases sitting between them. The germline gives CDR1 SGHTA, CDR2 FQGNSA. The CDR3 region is CASSREGILGYTF. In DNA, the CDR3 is TGTGCCAGCAGCCGAGAGGGGATTCTTGGCTACACCTTC.

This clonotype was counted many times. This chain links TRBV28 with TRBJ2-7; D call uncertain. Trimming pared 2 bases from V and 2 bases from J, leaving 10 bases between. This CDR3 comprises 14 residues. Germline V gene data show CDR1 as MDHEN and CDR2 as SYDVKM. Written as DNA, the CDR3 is TGTGCCAGCAGTTTAGCAGTGCCGACCTACGAGCAGTACTTC. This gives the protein CASSLAVPTYEQYF.

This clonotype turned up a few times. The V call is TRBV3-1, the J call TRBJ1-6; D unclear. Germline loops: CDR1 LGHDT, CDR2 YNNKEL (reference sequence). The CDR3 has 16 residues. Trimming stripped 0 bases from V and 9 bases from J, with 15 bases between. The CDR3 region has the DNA TGTGCCAGCAGCCAAGATCGAGACCCCAGTCGTTCACCCCTCCACTTT. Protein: CASSQDRDPSRSPLHF.

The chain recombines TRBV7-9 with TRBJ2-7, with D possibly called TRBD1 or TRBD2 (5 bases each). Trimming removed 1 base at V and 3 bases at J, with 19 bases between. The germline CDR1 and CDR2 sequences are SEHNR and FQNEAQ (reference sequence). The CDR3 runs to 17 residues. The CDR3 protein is CASSLVRDLRGHYEQYV. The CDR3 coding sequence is TGTGCCAGCAGCTTAGTCCGGGACCTGAGGGGCCACTACGAGCAGTACGTC.

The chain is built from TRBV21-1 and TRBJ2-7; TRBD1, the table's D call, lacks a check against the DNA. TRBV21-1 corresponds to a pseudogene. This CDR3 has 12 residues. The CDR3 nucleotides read TGTGCCAGCAGCAACCGTGGGACAGAACGGTACGTC. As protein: CASSNRGTERYV.

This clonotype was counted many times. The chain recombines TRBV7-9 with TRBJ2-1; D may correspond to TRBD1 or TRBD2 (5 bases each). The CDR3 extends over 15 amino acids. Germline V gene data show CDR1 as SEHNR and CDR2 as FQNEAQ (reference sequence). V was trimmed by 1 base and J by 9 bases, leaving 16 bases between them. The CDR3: CASSLEGNRRIEQFF. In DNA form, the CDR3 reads TGTGCCAGCAGCTTAGAGGGGAACCGGAGGATTGAGCAGTTCTTC.

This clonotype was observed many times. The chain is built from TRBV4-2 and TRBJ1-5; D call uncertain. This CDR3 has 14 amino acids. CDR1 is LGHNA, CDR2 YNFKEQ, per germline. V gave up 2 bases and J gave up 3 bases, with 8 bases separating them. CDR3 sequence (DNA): TGTGCCAGCAGCCAAAATCACAACAATCAGCCCCAGCATTTT. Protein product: CASSQNHNNQPQHF.

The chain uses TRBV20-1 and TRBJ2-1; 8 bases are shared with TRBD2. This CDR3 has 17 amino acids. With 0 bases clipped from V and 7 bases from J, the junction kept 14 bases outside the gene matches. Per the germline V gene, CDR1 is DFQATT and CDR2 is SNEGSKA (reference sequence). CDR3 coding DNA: TGCAGTGCTAGAGACACGGTGGGGAGCGGGAGACGGAATGAGCAGTTCTTC. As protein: CSARDTVGSGRRNEQFF.

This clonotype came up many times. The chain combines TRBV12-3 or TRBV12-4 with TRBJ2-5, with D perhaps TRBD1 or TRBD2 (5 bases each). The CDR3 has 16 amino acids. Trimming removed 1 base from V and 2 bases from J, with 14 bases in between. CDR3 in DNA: TGTGCCAGCAGTTTAGGGGTACGGGGCGGTCAAGAGACCCAGTACTTC. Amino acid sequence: CASSLGVRGGQETQYF.

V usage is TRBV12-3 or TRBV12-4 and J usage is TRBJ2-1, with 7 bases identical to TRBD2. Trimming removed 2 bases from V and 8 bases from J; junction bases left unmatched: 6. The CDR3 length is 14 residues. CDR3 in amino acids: CASSLLGEGDEQFF. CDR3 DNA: TGTGCCAGCAGTTTATTGGGGGAGGGCGATGAGCAGTTCTTC.

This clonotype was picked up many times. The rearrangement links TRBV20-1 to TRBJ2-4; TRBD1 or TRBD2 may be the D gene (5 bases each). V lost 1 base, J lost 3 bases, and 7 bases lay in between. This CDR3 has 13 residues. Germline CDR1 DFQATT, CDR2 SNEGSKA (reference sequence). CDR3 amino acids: CSARVGRKNIQYF. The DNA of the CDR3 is TGCAGTGCTAGAGTGGGACGCAAAAACATTCAGTACTTC.

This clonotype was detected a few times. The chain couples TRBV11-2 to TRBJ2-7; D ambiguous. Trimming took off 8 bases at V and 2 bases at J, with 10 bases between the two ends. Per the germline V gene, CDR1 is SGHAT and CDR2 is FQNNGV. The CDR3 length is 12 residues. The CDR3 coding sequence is TGTGCCAGCGCCAAGACCCCCTACGAGCAGTACTTC. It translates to CASAKTPYEQYF.

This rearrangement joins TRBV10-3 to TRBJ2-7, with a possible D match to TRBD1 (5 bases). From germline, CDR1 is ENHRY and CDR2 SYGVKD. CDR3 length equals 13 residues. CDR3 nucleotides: TGTGACATCAGTGAGTCAACAGGCTACGAGCAGTACGTC. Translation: CDISESTGYEQYV.

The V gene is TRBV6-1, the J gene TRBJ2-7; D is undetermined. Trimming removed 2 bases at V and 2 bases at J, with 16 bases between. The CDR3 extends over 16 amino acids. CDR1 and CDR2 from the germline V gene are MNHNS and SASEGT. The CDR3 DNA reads TGTGCCAGCAGTGAATTCTCAACCGACGGTACCTACGAGCAGTACGTC. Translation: CASSEFSTDGTYEQYV.

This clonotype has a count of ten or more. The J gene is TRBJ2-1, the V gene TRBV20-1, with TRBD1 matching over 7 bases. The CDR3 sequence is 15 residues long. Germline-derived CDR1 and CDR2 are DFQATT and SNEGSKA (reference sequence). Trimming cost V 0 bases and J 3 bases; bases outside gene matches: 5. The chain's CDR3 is CSARENRDSYNEQFF. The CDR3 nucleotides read TGCAGTGCTAGAGAGAACCGGGACAGCTACAATGAGCAGTTCTTC.

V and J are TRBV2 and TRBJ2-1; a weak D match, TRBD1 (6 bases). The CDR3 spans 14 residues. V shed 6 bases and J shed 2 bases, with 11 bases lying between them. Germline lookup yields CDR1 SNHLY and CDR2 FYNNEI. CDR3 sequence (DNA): TGTGCCAGCAGACAGGGACAAACCTACAATGAGCAGTTCTTC. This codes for CASRQGQTYNEQFF.

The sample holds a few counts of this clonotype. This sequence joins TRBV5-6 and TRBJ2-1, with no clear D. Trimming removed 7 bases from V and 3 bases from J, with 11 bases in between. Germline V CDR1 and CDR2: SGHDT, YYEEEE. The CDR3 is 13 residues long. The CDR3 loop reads CASVRRNYNEQFF. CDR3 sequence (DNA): TGTGCCAGCGTCCGGCGAAACTACAATGAGCAGTTCTTC. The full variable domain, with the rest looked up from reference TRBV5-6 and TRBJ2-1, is DAGVTQSPTHLIKTRGQQVTLRCSPKSGHDTVSWYQQALGQGPQFIFQYYEEEERQRGNFPDRFSGHQFPNYSSELNVNALLLGDSALYLCASVRRNYNEQFFGPGTRLTVL.

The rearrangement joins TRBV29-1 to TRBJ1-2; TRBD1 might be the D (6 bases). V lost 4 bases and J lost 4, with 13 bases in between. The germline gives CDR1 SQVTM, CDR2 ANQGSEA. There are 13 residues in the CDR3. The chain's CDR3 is CSVGPGVRYGYTF. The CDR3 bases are TGCAGCGTTGGGCCAGGGGTACGCTATGGCTACACCTTC.

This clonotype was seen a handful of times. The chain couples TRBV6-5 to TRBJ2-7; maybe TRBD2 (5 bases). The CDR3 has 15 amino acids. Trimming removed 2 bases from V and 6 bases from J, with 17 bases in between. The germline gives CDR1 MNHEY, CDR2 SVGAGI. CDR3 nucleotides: TGTGCCAGCAGTTACGTGAAGCGGTCCCTCCCCGAGCAGTACGTC. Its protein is CASSYVKRSLPEQYV.